The T cell receptor beta chain described here comes from a study of radiotherapy plus CTLA-4 blockade in lung cancer. Study as a whole: Disease control was seen in roughly 30% of patients, objective responses in 15% to 20%.

The germline CDR1 and CDR2 sequences are MNHNS and SASEGT. V lost 8 bases to trimming and J lost 4 bases, with 17 bases between them. The CDR3 extends over 14 amino acids. Generated by immunoSEQ multiplex PCR, the TCRdb table keeps only in-frame clones and is missing some. The sample holds 85,000 to 100,000 clones, 70% to 90% seen once. Sequencing was performed on peripheral blood, taken from a patient treated with radiotherapy plus ipilimumab. This clonotype originated in a human donor with non-small cell lung cancer that progressed on radiotherapy plus ipilimumab. The J gene is TRBJ2-5, the V gene TRBV6-1; the D gene is possibly TRBD2 (6 bases). The CDR3 is CASGVRLVRETQYF. CDR3 coding DNA: TGTGCCAGCGGGGTTAGACTAGTCAGAGAGACCCAGTACTTC.